This T cell receptor (beta chain) derives from a study of T cells in Graves' hyperthyroidism and ophthalmopathy. This clonotype occurred a few times. Per germline, CDR1 SEHNR and CDR2 FQNEAQ (reference sequence). The J segment lost 3 bases and the V segment lost 5 bases, leaving 18 bases of the junction unmatched. The CDR3 loop spans 19 amino acids. Template material for amplifying TCR beta CDR3 regions consisted of RNA transcripts. In the first-round RT-PCR of the TCR CDR3, the HTBI primer set was used. TCRdb fed the multiplex PCR reads into MiXCR, producing one record per CDR3 protein. Found here are some 360,000 distinct CDR3 sequences, approximately 15% of them singletons; the top ten hold approximately 10%.

This rearrangement joins TRBV7-9 to TRBJ2-7; TRBD2 matches at 11 bases. Sequencing was performed on blood. The clonotype was recovered from a woman aged 60-75 years with Graves' hyperthyroidism. The CDR3 protein is CASSHPSGTSGGGIYEQYF. In DNA, the CDR3 is TGTGCCAGCAGCCATCCTTCCGGGACTAGCGGAGGCGGGATCTACGAGCAGTACTTC.